The entry below describes one TCR beta chain. Its antigen is not identified. The germline V gene encodes CDR1 MNHEY and CDR2 SVGAGI. The V and J ends lost 5 bases and 9 bases respectively, with 20 bases between them. The CDR3 contains 15 residues. This sample is drawn from a study of Ad26.COV2.S vaccination and SARS-CoV-2 variants. Regarding the study as a whole: Among vaccine recipients, spike-specific TCR breadth exceeded that of placebo recipients. Total T cell responses were possibly underestimated by TCR breadth and depth analyses. CD8+ and CD4+ T cells specific for spike reportedly responded with substantial breadth after vaccination. Vaccinees and placebo recipients showed similar non-spike TCR breadth.

Generated by immunoSEQ multiplex PCR, the TCRdb table keeps only in-frame clones and is missing some. The data hold approximately 140,000 clones, with 80% to 90% observed a single time. The TCR originated in a human donor who had recovered from COVID-19. Sequenced material: peripheral blood, taken after recovery from COVID-19. The chain carries TRBV6-5 and TRBJ1-5, with D maybe TRBD1 (5 bases). CDR3 bases: TGTGCCAGCAGTCGGACCCGGGACCCGCTTGGGCCCCAGCATTTT. This encodes CASSRTRDPLGPQHF.